The entry below describes one T cell receptor beta chain. The data were obtained in a study of OX40 agonist ivuxolimab in advanced cancers. The CDR3 is made up of 13 amino acids. Trimming took off 2 bases at V and 4 bases at J, with 9 bases between the two ends. From germline, CDR1 is MDHEN and CDR2 SYDVKM. Clones were sequenced by immunoSEQ multiplex PCR, and TCRdb holds only the in-frame ones, with some missing. This sample has about 86,000 clones, with around 90% found just once. The receptor comes from an adult with an advanced solid tumor such as melanoma, head and neck, liver or kidney cancer. The sequencing here drew on CD4+ or CD8+ T cells sorted from blood, taken in a trial of the OX40 agonist ivuxolimab. The chain is built from TRBV28 and TRBJ2-7; D might be TRBD2 (5 bases). The CDR3 DNA follows: TGTGCCAGCAGTTTAGGTAGCGAATACGAGCAGTACTTC. It is translated as CASSLGSEYEQYF.